This passage covers 10 T cell receptor beta chains from one sample sequenced in a study of CD8 T cells in Susac syndrome. RNA in amounts of about 0.5 to 1 ug was reverse transcribed with random hexamers. TCRdb used MiXCR to reprocess the immunoSEQ multiplex PCR reads, holding one entry per CDR3 protein. The sample shows just over 300,000 distinct CDR3 sequences, about 90% of them seen only once. The sequenced material came from CD4+ T cells from PBMCs. The source is a human donor with multiple sclerosis.

V is TRBV12-3 or TRBV12-4 and J is TRBJ2-1; 12 bases are shared with TRBD2. The J segment lost 8 bases and the V segment lost 6 bases, leaving 8 bases of the junction unmatched. The CDR3 is made up of 15 amino acids. The CDR3 is CASSLLAGGFDEQFF. The CDR3 bases are TGTGCCAGCAGCCTCCTAGCGGGAGGGTTCGATGAGCAGTTCTTC.

The V gene is TRBV27, the J gene TRBJ2-1; possibly TRBD2 for D (6 bases). Germline CDR1 is MNHEY and CDR2 is SMNVEV (reference sequence). Trimming pared 3 bases from V and 5 bases from J, leaving 20 bases between. This CDR3 spans 17 amino acids. Here the CDR3 DNA reads TGTGCCAGCAGTTTGTACGGGACTCCCTTAACTAACAATGAGCAGTTCTTC. Translation: CASSLYGTPLTNNEQFF.

V is TRBV19 and J is TRBJ1-1; TRBD1 is a possible D gene (6 bases). The germline V and J ends were trimmed by 5 bases and 5 bases, with 18 bases remaining between them. Germline CDR1 is LNHDA and CDR2 is SQIVND (reference sequence). The CDR3 extends over 15 amino acids. In nucleotides, the CDR3 is TGTGCCAGTAGTGACGGCGGGGGGGCGCGAACTGAAGCTTTCTTT. Its protein is CASSDGGGARTEAFF.

In its sample, this clonotype was seen once. The V and J genes are TRBV20-1 and TRBJ2-7; D is unclear. The CDR3 contains 12 residues. V dropped 3 bases and J dropped 3 bases, with 9 bases sitting between them. CDR1 and CDR2 from the germline V gene are DFQATT and SNEGSKA (reference sequence). Here the CDR3 DNA reads TGCAGTGCTAGTAAGTCACTCTACGAGCAGTACTTC. Its protein is CSASKSLYEQYF.

The chain uses TRBV5-1 and TRBJ1-2, with 8 nucleotides matching TRBD1. This CDR3 is built from 14 residues. V dropped 2 bases and J dropped 4; count of bases not matched to a gene: 4. The germline gives CDR1 SGHRS, CDR2 YFSETQ. The CDR3 DNA follows: TGCGCCAGCAGCTTATCGACAGGGGTCTATGGCTACACCTTC. Translation gives CASSLSTGVYGYTF.

J is TRBJ1-1 and V is TRBV29-1, with a possible D match to TRBD1 (5 bases). Trimming cost V 4 bases and J 6 bases, with 21 bases left between them. There are 15 residues in the CDR3. Germline V gene sequence: CDR1 SQVTM, CDR2 ANQGSEA. In nucleotides, the CDR3 is TGCAGCGTTGCACGGTCGGCAGGGATAGAAGCTGAAGCTTTCTTT. It specifies CSVARSAGIEAEAFF.

The J gene is TRBJ1-1, the V gene TRBV29-1; 8 bases match TRBD1. Germline CDR1 and CDR2: SQVTM and ANQGSEA. CDR3 size: 13 residues. V lost 3 bases, J lost 4 bases, and 4 bases stayed unmatched. In nucleotides, the CDR3 is TGCAGCGTTGACAGGGGGCTAGGCACTGAAGCTTTCTTT. This sequence encodes CSVDRGLGTEAFF. The full variable domain, its missing parts supplied by reference TRBV29-1 and TRBJ1-1, is SAVISQKPSRDICQRGTSLTIQCQVDSQVTMMFWYRQQPGQSLTLIATANQGSEATYESGFVIDKFPISRPNLTFSTLTVSNMSPEDSSIYLCSVDRGLGTEAFFGQGTRLTVV.

The chain joins TRBV5-4 to TRBJ2-3, with 8 bases fitting TRBD1. Losses at the gene ends were 4 bases for V and 3 bases for J; bases not matched to a gene: 10. The germline V gene encodes CDR1 SGHNT and CDR2 YYREEE (reference sequence). The CDR3 has 16 residues. The CDR3 DNA follows: TGTGCCAGCAGCCGGAACCAGGGGGCCAGGACAGATACGCAGTATTTT. This sequence encodes CASSRNQGARTDTQYF.

The V call is TRBV25-1, the J call TRBJ2-2; D ambiguous. The CDR3 totals 12 residues. V lost 2 bases to trimming and J lost 7 bases, with 5 bases between them. CDR1 is MGHDK, CDR2 SYGVNS, per germline. CDR3 sequence (DNA): TGTGCCAGCAGTGAAGGTCACGGGGAGCTGTTTTTT. This codes for CASSEGHGELFF.

The rearrangement joins TRBV3-1 to TRBJ2-1; 14 bases map to TRBD2. CDR1 and CDR2 from the germline V gene are LGHDT and YNNKEL (reference sequence). The CDR3 runs 16 residues. V shed 1 base and J 8 bases; nucleotides not matched to a gene: 4. The chain's CDR3 is CASSQGRTSGRHEQFF. As DNA, the CDR3 is TGTGCCAGCAGCCAAGGAAGGACTAGCGGGAGGCATGAGCAGTTCTTC.